This is a list of T cell receptor beta chains from one sample in a study of cytomegalovirus exposure and HLA in healthy donors. Measured with immunoSEQ multiplex PCR; TCRdb has only the in-frame clones, and not every one. The sample holds 100,000 to 150,000 clones, about four fifths seen once. Sequenced sample: PBMCs. The receptors were sampled from a human donor in good health. Each CDR3 is given with its conserved first and last residue.

V,CDR3
TRBV2,CTSRRGHEQFF
TRBV28,CASGGEGTSYEQYF
TRBV5-6,CASSLVHMNTEAFF
TRBV6-1,CAVGGRAYEQYF
TRBV5-1,CASSLRGSSGVGEQFF
TRBV9,CASSVVRGLGYTF
TRBV5-6,CASSLVGGDSPLHF
TRBV19,CASSMGGVPGHEQYF
TRBV19,CASSTREVLDTQYF
TRBV7-9,CASSFLDRGGNTIYF
TRBV7-6,CASSFELAITDTQYF
TRBV4-2,CASSQARGGTDTQYF
TRBV5-6,CASSVRQGARETQYF
TRBV5-1,CASSLAPAGLAGGTDTQYF
TRBV28,CASSLIPSEGTQYF
TRBV4-2,CASILTGGPPSGYTF
TRBV5-1,CASSLGRVGVGTEAFF
TRBV29-1,CSAGQSYEQYF
TRBV9,CASSVDGPREAQYF
TRBV25-1,CASSEPPPGYEQYF
TRBV27,CASSLTGNNQPQHF
TRBV2,CASSEVGTGVWMNTEAFF
TRBV5-8,CASSPRRSVYSNQPQHF
TRBV23-1,CASSLGRRPSYEQYF